This is a list of T cell receptor beta chains from one sample in a study of T cell responses to AZD1222 COVID-19 vaccine. Generated by immunoSEQ multiplex PCR, the TCRdb table keeps only in-frame clones and is missing some. Of 57,000 or so clones in the sample, around three quarters were seen once. Sequences were derived from peripheral blood, sampled 28 days after the second AZD1222 dose. These receptors were taken from an adult who received the AZD1222 COVID-19 vaccine. Both conserved end residues are part of each CDR3. The D gene is left open where the match is weak. The size field is filled for only some rows; it gives once, few, many or a size class.

V gene,D gene,J gene,clone size,CDR3 protein,CDR3 DNA
TRBV12-3/TRBV12-4,TRBD2,TRBJ2-3,.,CASSLRGVDTQYF,TGTGCCAGCAGTTTGCGGGGGGTGGATACGCAGTATTTT
TRBV5-6,TRBD1,TRBJ1-2,.,CASSLAGQGLNYGYTF,TGTGCCAGCAGCTTGGCAGGACAGGGACTAAACTATGGCTACACCTTC
TRBV14,.,TRBJ1-2,.,CASSQESQSYYGYTF,TGTGCCAGCAGCCAAGAATCGCAGTCCTACTATGGCTACACCTTC
TRBV4-3,.,TRBJ2-3,few,CASSQDSGQTPSTDTQYF,TGCGCCAGCAGCCAAGATTCCGGACAGACCCCTAGCACAGATACGCAGTATTTT
TRBV10-1,TRBD1,TRBJ1-6,.,CASSEPWTGKGSPLHF,TGCGCCAGCAGTGAGCCCTGGACAGGGAAAGGTTCACCCCTCCACTTT
TRBV19,.,TRBJ1-2,.,CASSIGGSYGYTF,TGTGCCAGTAGTATAGGCGGCTCCTATGGCTACACCTTC
TRBV25-1,.,TRBJ1-2,.,CASSDNNPRGYTF,TGTGCCAGCAGTGATAATAATCCAAGGGGCTACACCTTC
TRBV5-4,.,TRBJ2-3,.,CASSLFLGDTDTQYF,TGTGCCAGCAGCTTGTTTTTGGGGGATACAGATACGCAGTATTTT
TRBV28,TRBD1,TRBJ2-2,.,CASSSGLRGHTGELFF,TGTGCCAGCAGTTCGGGGCTGAGGGGGCACACCGGGGAGCTGTTTTTT
TRBV3-1/TRBV3-2,TRBD1,TRBJ1-6,.,CASSQLRTGVDSPLHF,TGTGCCAGCAGCCAGCTAAGGACAGGGGTCGACTCACCCCTCCACTTT
TRBV11-2,.,TRBJ2-3,few,CASSFRTDSTDTQYF,TGTGCCAGCAGCTTTAGGACAGATTCCACAGATACGCAGTATTTT
TRBV12-5,TRBD2,TRBJ2-5,once,CASGLVLSGGARKSETQYF,TGTGCTAGTGGTTTGGTACTATCCGGGGGGGCCAGAAAGAGTGAGACCCAGTACTTC
TRBV5-5,TRBD1,TRBJ2-6,.,CASSFSGTARSGANVLTF,TGTGCCAGCAGCTTCTCCGGGACAGCTCGCTCTGGGGCCAACGTCCTGACTTTC
TRBV18,.,TRBJ2-5,.,CASSPSFSAEETQYF,TGTGCCAGCTCACCATCCTTCAGCGCCGAAGAGACCCAGTACTTC
TRBV14,.,TRBJ1-6,.,CASSQGRSNSPLHF,TGTGCCAGCAGCCAAGGCAGGTCGAATTCACCCCTCCACTTT
TRBV29-1,TRBD1,TRBJ2-7,.,CSVSFGQGIYEQYF,TGCAGCGTCTCATTCGGACAGGGTATCTACGAGCAGTACTTC
TRBV10-3,TRBD2,TRBJ2-1,.,CATTPGGSGNEQFF,TGTGCCACCACACCGGGGGGTTCGGGCAATGAGCAGTTCTTC
TRBV7-3,.,TRBJ2-3,once,CASSLTASQSTDTQYF,TGTGCCAGCAGCTTAACGGCATCCCAAAGCACAGATACGCAGTATTTT
TRBV11-1,.,TRBJ1-1,.,CASSLSKIVNTEAFF,TGTGCCAGCAGCTTATCCAAAATCGTGAACACTGAAGCTTTCTTT
TRBV19,.,TRBJ2-3,.,CASSTVQGPDTQYF,TGTGCCAGTAGTACCGTACAGGGCCCAGATACGCAGTATTTT
TRBV30,.,TRBJ1-2,.,CAWSTGYGYTF,TGTGCCTGGAGTACAGGCTATGGCTACACCTTC
TRBV18,TRBD1,TRBJ2-7,.,CASSPDRVYEQYF,TGTGCCAGCTCACCGGACAGGGTCTACGAGCAGTACTTC
TRBV18,.,TRBJ1-1,.,CASSQNQNTEAFF,TGTGCCAGCTCTCAAAACCAGAACACTGAAGCTTTCTTT
TRBV7-6,TRBD1,TRBJ1-1,.,CASTQGAKGTEAFF,TGTGCCAGCACCCAGGGGGCTAAGGGGACTGAAGCTTTCTTT